Following are 22 T cell receptor beta chains from one sample sequenced in a study of blood T cell repertoires in COVID-19. TCRdb's table, derived via immunoSEQ multiplex PCR, lists solely in-frame clones and lacks some. Here the sample spans tens of thousands of clones, approximately 80% being singletons. The sequenced sample was peripheral blood. These receptors were taken from a man in his sixties with acute or convalescent COVID-19.

The rearrangement uses TRBV5-6 and TRBJ1-1; 8 bases align to TRBD1. V lost 5 bases to trimming and J lost 3 bases; unmatched junction nucleotides: 6. This CDR3 is 14 amino acids long. Per the germline V gene, CDR1 is SGHDT and CDR2 is YYEEEE. This CDR3 reads CASSFGQGYTEAFF. The CDR3 region has the DNA TGTGCCAGCAGTTTCGGACAGGGATACACTGAAGCTTTCTTT. Drawing the rest from reference TRBV5-6 and TRBJ1-1, the complete variable domain is DAGVTQSPTHLIKTRGQQVTLRCSPKSGHDTVSWYQQALGQGPQFIFQYYEEEERQRGNFPDRFSGHQFPNYSSELNVNALLLGDSALYLCASSFGQGYTEAFFGQGTRLTVV.

V gene TRBV16 combines with J gene TRBJ1-3; possible D gene TRBD1, 6 bases. V lost 5 bases to trimming and J lost 3 bases, with 14 bases between them. Germline CDR1 and CDR2: KGHSY and FQNENV. The CDR3 is 15 amino acids. The CDR3 loop is CASSVLRGYGNTIYF. The CDR3, as DNA: TGTGCCAGCAGCGTACTCAGGGGTTATGGAAACACCATATATTTT.

The chain joins TRBV30 to TRBJ1-2; D unresolved. Trimming stripped 0 bases from V and 7 bases from J, with 6 bases between. This CDR3 is 11 amino acids long. Germline V gene lookup returns CDR1 GTSNPN and CDR2 SVGIG (reference sequence). The chain's CDR3 is CAWSVLSGYTF. The CDR3 DNA reads TGTGCCTGGAGTGTACTAAGTGGCTACACCTTC.

The CDR3: CSVAEREPDTQYF. CDR3 nucleotide sequence: TGCAGCGTTGCAGAACGGGAGCCAGATACGCAGTATTTT. This chain links TRBV29-1 with TRBJ2-3, with D tentatively TRBD2 (6 bases). Per the germline V gene, CDR1 is SQVTM and CDR2 is ANQGSEA. Trimming stripped 4 bases from V and 4 bases from J, with 12 bases between. The CDR3 spans 13 residues.

This chain joins TRBV6-5 and TRBJ1-2; weak D call: TRBD1 (6 bases). V lost 7 bases to trimming and J lost 4 bases, with 10 bases between them. Germline V lookup: CDR1 MNHEY, CDR2 SVGAGI. CDR3 length equals 12 residues. The CDR3 nucleotides read TGTGCCAGCACGCAGGGGCCCTATGGCTACACCTTC. Amino acids: CASTQGPYGYTF.

The chain's CDR3 is CASSVGADYGYTF. CDR3 coding DNA: TGTGCCAGCAGCGTAGGGGCAGATTATGGCTACACCTTC. The rearrangement joins TRBV9 to TRBJ1-2; D is unclear. V lost 0 bases and J 5 bases, leaving 8 bases between the germline ends. The CDR3 spans 13 residues. CDR1 SGDLS and CDR2 YYNGEE come from the germline V gene. The full variable domain, completed using reference TRBV9 and TRBJ1-2, is DSGVTQTPKHLITATGQRVTLRCSPRSGDLSVYWYQQSLDQGLQFLIQYYNGEERAKGNILERFSAQQFPDLHSELNLSSLELGDSALYFCASSVGADYGYTFGSGTRLTVV.

V is TRBV12-3 or TRBV12-4 and J is TRBJ2-3; no clear D. The V end lost 2 bases, the J end lost 5 bases, and 5 bases lay between the germline ends. The CDR3 consists of 12 residues. This CDR3 reads CASSLTRDTQYF. CDR3 nucleotide sequence: TGTGCCAGCAGTTTAACGCGAGATACGCAGTATTTT.

The rearrangement joins TRBV6-5 to TRBJ1-1; TRBD1 matches at 8 bases. CDR1 and CDR2 from the germline V gene are MNHEY and SVGAGI. V lost 4 bases to trimming and J lost 7 bases; unmatched junction nucleotides: 8. CDR3 size: 14 residues. As DNA, the CDR3 is TGTGCCAGCAGTTTCTCGGACAGGGTCAGTGAAGCTTTCTTT. Residues: CASSFSDRVSEAFF.

The chain employs TRBV10-3 and TRBJ2-5; D possibly corresponds to TRBD2 (5 bases). V was clipped by 6 bases and J by 5 bases, with 13 bases between them. Per germline, CDR1 ENHRY and CDR2 SYGVKD. The CDR3 extends over 13 amino acids. The CDR3 protein is CAISAGLQETQYF. CDR3 in DNA: TGTGCCATCAGCGCTGGACTTCAGGAGACCCAGTACTTC.

J is TRBJ1-4 and V is TRBV29-1; no firm D call. V lost 6 bases to trimming and J lost 8 bases, with 19 bases between them. In germline, CDR1 is SQVTM, CDR2 ANQGSEA. The CDR3 has 14 residues. The CDR3 DNA is TGCAGCGTCGAATATGCACGGGGATCCGAAAAACTGTTTTTT. This translates into CSVEYARGSEKLFF.

This clone was detected only a few times. The chain has TRBV2 and TRBJ1-4; 7 bases line up with TRBD1. Germline CDR1 SNHLY, CDR2 FYNNEI. The ends lost 5 bases at V and 2 bases at J; junction bases unmatched: 14. The CDR3 sequence is 18 residues long. CDR3 DNA: TGTGCCAGCAGTAACAGGGGATGGGTCGGTGACACTAATGAAAAACTGTTTTTT. Translating gives CASSNRGWVGDTNEKLFF.

In its sample, this clone was seen once. The chain couples TRBV7-2 to TRBJ2-3; perhaps TRBD2 as D (6 bases). V lost 5 bases and J lost 2, with 11 bases in between. Per germline, CDR1 SGHTA and CDR2 FQGNSA. The CDR3 loop spans 14 amino acids. CDR3 loop: CASSTRETTDTQYF. DNA of the CDR3: TGTGCCAGCAGCACCCGGGAGACCACAGATACGCAGTATTTT.

This chain joins TRBV5-1 and TRBJ2-7; no definite D call. V lost 2 bases to trimming and J lost 0 bases, with 12 bases between them. Germline V gene sequence: CDR1 SGHRS, CDR2 YFSETQ. The CDR3 totals 15 residues. The CDR3 sequence is CASSFDTQDSYEQYF. DNA of the CDR3: TGCGCCAGCAGCTTTGATACCCAGGACTCCTACGAGCAGTACTTC.

In DNA form, the CDR3 reads TGTGCTAGTGCCAAGGGACAGAACACCGGGGAGCTGTTTTTT. It is translated as CASAKGQNTGELFF. The chain combines TRBV12-5 with TRBJ2-2, with D perhaps TRBD1 (6 bases). The CDR3 spans 14 residues. Per the germline V gene, CDR1 is LGHNT and CDR2 is FRNRAP. Trimming took off 7 bases at V and 1 base at J, with 10 bases between the two ends. The whole variable domain, remainder taken from reference TRBV12-5 and TRBJ2-2, is DARVTQTPRHKVTEMGQEVTMRCQPILGHNTVFWYRQTMMQGLELLAYFRNRAPLDDSGMPKDRFSAEMPDATLATLKIQPSEPRDSAVYFCASAKGQNTGELFFGEGSRLTVL.

This clone occurred a few times. The genes are TRBV9 and TRBJ1-3, with D possibly being TRBD1 (6 bases). Germline V CDR1 and CDR2: SGDLS, YYNGEE. The CDR3 consists of 17 residues. Trimming shortened V by 4 bases and J by 4 bases, and 21 bases separated the two germline ends. CDR3 sequence (DNA): TGTGCCAGCAGCCCCCAGGAACGGGGGGGCCCCGGAAACACCATATATTTT. Encoded protein: CASSPQERGGPGNTIYF.

V gene TRBV30 combines with J gene TRBJ2-2; possibly TRBD1 for D (5 bases). Trimming pared 7 bases from V and 4 bases from J, leaving 16 bases between. In germline, CDR1 is GTSNPN, CDR2 SVGIG (reference sequence). This CDR3 is 14 amino acids long. CDR3 region: CAYRQLRGTGELFF. CDR3 coding DNA: TGTGCCTACCGACAGCTTCGAGGCACCGGGGAGCTGTTTTTT.

The chain is built from TRBV2 and TRBJ1-5; 7 bases align to TRBD1. Germline loops: CDR1 SNHLY, CDR2 FYNNEI. This CDR3 comprises 15 residues. After removal of 3 bases from V and 9 bases from J, the junction contained 11 bases not matched to a gene. CDR3: CASSERQGPFRPQHF. The CDR3, as DNA: TGTGCCAGCAGTGAGAGACAGGGACCCTTTCGGCCCCAGCATTTT. Looking up the rest from reference TRBV2 and TRBJ1-5 gives the full variable domain: EPEVTQTPSHQVTQMGQEVILRCVPISNHLYFYWYRQILGQKVEFLVSFYNNEISEKSEIFDDQFSVERPDGSNFTLKIRSTKLEDSAMYFCASSERQGPFRPQHFGDGTRLSIL.

V and J are TRBV2 and TRBJ1-2; D remains unclear. V was trimmed by 6 bases and J by 5 bases, leaving 10 bases between them. This CDR3 is 12 amino acids long. The germline V gene has CDR1 SNHLY and CDR2 FYNNEI. The CDR3 here is CASSRVGYGYTF. CDR3 DNA: TGTGCCAGCAGCCGGGTAGGATATGGCTACACCTTC.

The gene calls are TRBV5-6 and TRBJ2-2; 7 nucleotides align to TRBD2. This CDR3 is built from 16 residues. Germline V gene data show CDR1 as SGHDT and CDR2 as YYEEEE. V lost 3 bases to trimming and J lost 1 base; unmatched junction nucleotides: 6. The CDR3 protein is CASSWGTGGNTGELFF. The DNA of the CDR3 is TGTGCCAGCAGCTGGGGGACGGGAGGGAACACCGGGGAGCTGTTTTTT.

The chain recombines TRBV19 with TRBJ1-1; unclear D gene. The V end lost 3 bases, the J end lost 1 base, and 21 bases lay between the germline ends. From germline, CDR1 is LNHDA and CDR2 SQIVND (reference sequence). The CDR3 totals 18 residues. The CDR3 sequence: CASSIRGRMRAENTEAFF. The DNA for the CDR3 is TGTGCCAGTAGTATCCGGGGTCGTATGCGGGCCGAGAACACTGAAGCTTTCTTT.

This chain joins TRBV29-1 and TRBJ2-5; 7 bases match TRBD2. Germline assignment: CDR1 SQVTM and CDR2 ANQGSEA. This CDR3 is 14 amino acids long. J was trimmed by 2 bases and V by 3 bases; bases with no gene match: 6. DNA for the CDR3: TGCAGCGTTGAGGCGCTAGCGGTGCAAGAGACCCAGTACTTC. Protein sequence: CSVEALAVQETQYF.

The rearrangement uses TRBV6-6 and TRBJ2-6; D gene uncertain. The V gene lost 6 bases and the J gene lost 1 base, with 10 bases spanning the gap. Per germline, CDR1 MNHNY and CDR2 SVGAGI (reference sequence). The CDR3 sequence is 15 residues long. For the CDR3, the DNA is TGTGCCAGCAGCAACAGAGTTTCTGGGGCCAACGTCCTGACTTTC. This encodes CASSNRVSGANVLTF.